This T cell receptor beta chain was retrieved from a study of blood T cell repertoires in COVID-19. Whole-study context: Acute and convalescent COVID-19 specimens originated in the United States, Italy and Spain. PBMCs, B-cell-depleted T cells, or T cells were the source of the cDNA or gDNA that made up the material.

Authors' processing steps: Using reference gene primer amplification, nucleated cell counts were estimated. TCRdb keeps only in-frame clones here, not all; method: immunoSEQ multiplex PCR. V and J calls and clone size are as listed in that table; D and trimming were resolved from the DNA. The sample includes under 300,000 clones, around 80% seen only once; the top ten take 5.7%. Trimming removed 4 bases from V and 4 bases from J, with 26 bases in between. This CDR3 spans 17 amino acids. Per germline, CDR1 SQVTM and CDR2 ANQGSEA. This receptor was taken from a man older than 75 with acute or convalescent COVID-19. Sequencing was carried out using peripheral blood. The chain has TRBV29-1 and TRBJ2-7; the D gene is possibly TRBD2 (5 bases). The CDR3 here is CSVVGTGVATAQYEQYF. The CDR3, as DNA: TGCAGCGTTGTCGGAACCGGGGTTGCCACCGCCCAGTACGAGCAGTACTTC.